A single sample gave rise to the 29 T cell receptor beta chains below, sequenced in a study of cytomegalovirus exposure and HLA in healthy donors. The PCR made use of 60 Vbeta and 13 Jbeta primers. Sequencing used immunoSEQ multiplex PCR; TCRdb keeps in-frame clones, though not all of them. This table holds some 150,000 clones, around four fifths found once. The sequenced sample consisted of PBMCs. These receptors were obtained from a woman aged 50 to 60 in good health and CMV-seronegative.

The rearrangement uses TRBV6-5 and TRBJ1-5; D is uncertain. There are 15 residues in the CDR3. Germline CDR1 and CDR2: MNHEY and SVGAGI. With 4 bases removed from V and 4 bases from J, the gap between germline ends came to 14 bases. CDR3 sequence: CASSLLGGGNQPQHF. Written as DNA, the CDR3 is TGTGCCAGCAGTTTATTGGGAGGCGGTAATCAGCCCCAGCATTTT.

This chain links TRBV7-2 with TRBJ2-1; 10 nucleotides match TRBD2. The CDR3 sequence is 16 residues long. The germline gives CDR1 SGHTA, CDR2 FQGNSA. J lost 2 bases, V lost 5 bases, and 6 bases had no gene match. CDR3: CASSGGLAVTYNEQFF. In nucleotides, the CDR3 is TGTGCCAGCAGCGGAGGACTAGCGGTTACCTACAATGAGCAGTTCTTC.

The CDR3 reads CASSFRQGAQTGELFF. CDR3 sequence (DNA): TGTGCCAGCAGCTTCCGACAAGGGGCTCAAACCGGGGAGCTGTTTTTT. The chain couples TRBV7-6 to TRBJ2-2; the D gene is possibly TRBD1 (5 bases). Germline values: CDR1 SGHVS, CDR2 FNYEAQ. The length of the CDR3 is 16 residues. Trimming removed 3 bases from V and 5 bases from J, with 16 bases in between.

The chain recombines TRBV28 with TRBJ1-1, with 8 bases lining up with TRBD1. Germline V gene data show CDR1 as MDHEN and CDR2 as SYDVKM. The junction had 16 bases not matched to a gene; V was cut back by 5 bases and J by 11 bases. This CDR3 region has 15 residues. In DNA, the CDR3 is TGTGCCAGCAGTCCCGCCCGACAGGGGAACCTAGGGGCTTTCTTT. Protein: CASSPARQGNLGAFF. The full variable domain, rest sourced from reference TRBV28 and TRBJ1-1, is DVKVTQSSRYLVKRTGEKVFLECVQDMDHENMFWYRQDPGLGLRLIYFSYDVKMKEKGDIPEGYSVSREKKERFSLILESASTNQTSMYLCASSPARQGNLGAFFGQGTRLTVV.

V and J are TRBV6-1 and TRBJ1-1; 10 bases align to TRBD1. The CDR3 contains 14 residues. The trim removed 5 bases at V and 4 bases at J, leaving 4 bases unmatched. Germline V gives CDR1 MNHNS, CDR2 SASEGT. DNA for the CDR3: TGTGCCAGCAGTCCCTGGACAGGGGGCACTGAAGCTTTCTTT. Protein sequence: CASSPWTGGTEAFF.

The rearrangement links TRBV7-2 to TRBJ1-2, with 10 bases lining up with TRBD1. Germline CDR1 and CDR2: SGHTA and FQGNSA. This CDR3 contains 15 residues. V lost 7 bases to trimming and J lost 4 bases; unmatched junction nucleotides: 9. CDR3 DNA: TGTGCCAGCATCCCAAGACAGGGGGCAGGCTATGGCTACACCTTC. Protein: CASIPRQGAGYGYTF.

This clone was detected once. The chain has TRBV29-1 and TRBJ1-3; possibly TRBD1 for D (5 bases). Germline lookup yields CDR1 SQVTM and CDR2 ANQGSEA. The CDR3 runs 11 residues. The ends were cut back, 3 bases at V and 7 bases at J, with 7 bases in the middle. CDR3 sequence reads: CSVDGGNTIYF. CDR3 nucleotides: TGCAGCGTTGACGGGGGGAACACCATATATTTT.

J is TRBJ1-2 and V is TRBV19; unclear D gene. The germline V and J ends were trimmed by 1 base and 2 bases, with 8 bases remaining between them. In germline, CDR1 is LNHDA, CDR2 SQIVND (reference sequence). This CDR3 is 14 amino acids long. As DNA, the CDR3 is TGTGCCAGTAGTATAGGGGCACCAAACTATGGCTACACCTTC. Translating gives CASSIGAPNYGYTF.

The chain couples TRBV28 to TRBJ1-3; no clear D. This CDR3 is 14 amino acids long. Looked up from germline, CDR1 is MDHEN and CDR2 is SYDVKM. V was clipped by 6 bases and J by 0 bases, with 9 bases between them. The DNA for the CDR3 is TGTGCCAGCAGCCGGCAGGCCTCTGGAAACACCATATATTTT. Translation gives CASSRQASGNTIYF.

The chain is built from TRBV27 and TRBJ1-5; D gene uncertain. Germline V gene sequence: CDR1 MNHEY, CDR2 SMNVEV (reference sequence). The V gene lost 1 base and the J gene lost 7 bases, with 5 bases spanning the gap. The CDR3 is 12 residues long. CDR3 loop: CASSLLGQPQHF. The CDR3 DNA reads TGTGCCAGCAGTTTATTGGGCCAGCCCCAGCATTTT.

This rearrangement joins TRBV5-1 to TRBJ2-5; TRBD2 matches 9 bases. From germline, CDR1 is SGHRS and CDR2 YFSETQ. The length of the CDR3 is 15 residues. V shed 0 bases and J 5 bases; nucleotides not matched to a gene: 5. As DNA, the CDR3 is TGCGCCAGCAGCTTGGGCGGGGGGGCCGTCGAGACCCAGTACTTC. It yields the protein CASSLGGGAVETQYF.

This clone was recorded once. V and J are TRBV7-9 and TRBJ2-7, with D perhaps matching TRBD1 (5 bases). The CDR3 contains 14 residues. Deletions cut 5 bases from V and 4 bases from J, with 15 bases between. CDR1 SEHNR and CDR2 FQNEAQ come from the germline V gene (reference sequence). CDR3 sequence reads: CASSQRDSRYEQYF. For the CDR3, the DNA is TGTGCCAGCAGCCAACGTGACAGCCGATACGAGCAGTACTTC.

The V and J genes are TRBV29-1 and TRBJ2-5; 8 nucleotides agree with TRBD1. The CDR3 runs to 13 residues. From germline, CDR1 is SQVTM and CDR2 ANQGSEA. V lost 8 bases to trimming and J lost 1 base; unmatched junction nucleotides: 6. The CDR3 coding sequence is TGCAGCTTTTGGACAGGGACCCAAGAGACCCAGTACTTC. This gives the protein CSFWTGTQETQYF.

The rearrangement links TRBV5-1 to TRBJ2-3; weak D call: TRBD2 (5 bases). CDR1 is SGHRS and CDR2 is YFSETQ in the germline V gene. Trimming stripped 5 bases from V and 2 bases from J, with 15 bases between. This CDR3 has 15 residues. The CDR3 nucleotides read TGCGCCAGCAGTCTCGCTCGAGGGTTCACAGATACGCAGTATTTT. It codes for CASSLARGFTDTQYF. The whole variable domain, remainder taken from reference TRBV5-1 and TRBJ2-3, is KAGVTQTPRYLIKTRGQQVTLSCSPISGHRSVSWYQQTPGQGLQFLFEYFSETQRNKGNFPGRFSGRQFSNSRSEMNVSTLELGDSALYLCASSLARGFTDTQYFGPGTRLTVL.

V usage is TRBV28 and J usage is TRBJ2-3; D unclear. Germline V gene sequence: CDR1 MDHEN, CDR2 SYDVKM. V was trimmed by 6 bases and J by 2 bases, leaving 6 bases between them. The CDR3 loop spans 12 amino acids. The CDR3 is CASSQFTDTQYF. The CDR3 region has the DNA TGTGCCAGCAGCCAATTCACAGATACGCAGTATTTT. Using reference TRBV28 and TRBJ2-3 for the parts outside the CDR3, the full variable domain is DVKVTQSSRYLVKRTGEKVFLECVQDMDHENMFWYRQDPGLGLRLIYFSYDVKMKEKGDIPEGYSVSREKKERFSLILESASTNQTSMYLCASSQFTDTQYFGPGTRLTVL.

Only a few counts were recorded for this clone. The chain joins TRBV5-4 to TRBJ2-1, with 9 bases lining up with TRBD2. With 4 bases clipped from V and 7 bases from J, the junction kept 15 bases outside the gene matches. This CDR3 comprises 17 residues. Germline V gene sequence: CDR1 SGHNT, CDR2 YYREEE (reference sequence). CDR3: CASSPDLGSGSWNEQFF. The CDR3 DNA reads as TGTGCCAGCAGCCCGGACCTAGGTAGCGGGAGTTGGAATGAGCAGTTCTTC.

This chain uses TRBV4-3 with TRBJ1-3, with D possibly TRBD1 on 6 matching bases. Looked up from germline, CDR1 is LGHNA and CDR2 is YSLEER. Deletions cut 3 bases from V and 1 base from J, with 13 bases between. The CDR3 runs to 16 residues. CDR3 sequence (DNA): TGCGCCAGCAGCCAGACAGGTGTCAGGTCTGGAAACACCATATATTTT. This codes for CASSQTGVRSGNTIYF.

The chain couples TRBV19 to TRBJ1-1; 9 bases map to TRBD1. From germline, CDR1 is LNHDA and CDR2 SQIVND (reference sequence). This CDR3 region has 13 residues. J was trimmed by 4 bases and V by 4 bases; bases with no gene match: 1. CDR3 bases: TGTGCCAGTAGTAACAGGGGGCCCACTGAAGCTTTCTTT. This encodes CASSNRGPTEAFF.

This clone was found a few times. This sequence joins TRBV2 and TRBJ1-1; D uncertain. V dropped 5 bases and J dropped 1 base, with 8 bases sitting between them. CDR3 length: 13 residues. Germline values: CDR1 SNHLY, CDR2 FYNNEI. CDR3 coding DNA: TGTGCCAGCAGTACCACAGAGAACACTGAAGCTTTCTTT. Translation gives CASSTTENTEAFF.

This clone was counted a few times. V usage is TRBV2 and J usage is TRBJ1-4; D is possibly TRBD1 (6 bases). Germline values: CDR1 SNHLY, CDR2 FYNNEI. The V end lost 7 bases, the J end lost 3 bases, and 12 bases lay between the germline ends. The CDR3 runs 14 residues. CDR3 DNA sequence: TGTGCCAGCATATCCTGGGGGCCTAATGAAAAACTGTTTTTT. It encodes CASISWGPNEKLFF.

The chain is built from TRBV28 and TRBJ2-7; the match to TRBD2 covers 8 bases. This CDR3 spans 16 amino acids. Germline lookup yields CDR1 MDHEN and CDR2 SYDVKM. V gave up 1 base and J gave up 1 base; unmatched junction bases: 6. For the CDR3, the DNA is TGTGCCAGCAGTTTATATTACGGGAGGGATTCCTACGAGCAGTACTTC. Protein: CASSLYYGRDSYEQYF.

This sequence joins TRBV5-4 and TRBJ2-1, with 7 bases that match TRBD2. This CDR3 is built from 15 residues. The V gene's germline CDR1 is SGHNT and CDR2 YYREEE (reference sequence). After removal of 0 bases from V and 2 bases from J, the junction contained 2 bases not matched to a gene. The CDR3 nucleotides are TGTGCCAGCAGCTTGGAGGCGGGAGCCTACAATGAGCAGTTCTTC. Encoded protein: CASSLEAGAYNEQFF.

The V call is TRBV9, the J call TRBJ1-2, with D perhaps matching TRBD1 (5 bases). V shed 0 bases and J shed 5 bases, with 8 bases lying between them. From germline, CDR1 is SGDLS and CDR2 YYNGEE. This CDR3 spans 13 amino acids. Here the CDR3 DNA reads TGTGCCAGCAGCGTAGAATCAGGGTATGGCTACACCTTC. Translating it yields CASSVESGYGYTF.

The chain has TRBV21-1 and TRBJ2-7; whether TRBD2, the table's D call, matches the DNA was not checked. TRBV21-1 has pseudogene status. The CDR3 covers 13 residues. CDR3 in amino acids: CASSRTKNHEQYF. The CDR3 region has the DNA TGTGCCAGCAGCAGAACTAAAAACCACGAGCAGTACTTC.

About this clone: Other DNA variants within this sample encode the same CDR3. V usage is TRBV4-2 and J usage is TRBJ1-2; a possible D gene is TRBD1 (5 bases). Germline V gene lookup returns CDR1 LGHNA and CDR2 YNFKEQ. The CDR3 extends over 16 amino acids. Trimming left V 3 bases short and J 3 bases short, with 17 bases between. CDR3 sequence reads: CASSQAAGQGDYGYTF. The CDR3, as DNA: TGTGCCAGCAGCCAGGCAGCGGGGCAGGGAGACTATGGCTACACCTTC.

As regards this clone: The CDR3 carries no conserved terminal phenylalanine or tryptophan, so it likely arises from a read error. The chain has TRBV18 and TRBJ2-7; a weak D match, TRBD1 (6 bases). Germline CDR1 KGHSH, CDR2 LQKENI. The CDR3 length is 15 residues. Trimming shortened V by 3 bases and J by 5 bases, and 17 bases separated the two germline ends. As DNA, the CDR3 is TGTGCCAGCTCACCTACCCCAGGGGCGGCCCACGAGCAGTACCTC. Protein: CASSPTPGAAHEQYL.

The V call is TRBV2, the J call TRBJ1-5, with D possibly matching TRBD1 (5 bases). The CDR3 is 13 residues long. Trimming took 9 bases from V and 5 from J, leaving 14 bases between them. Germline V gene sequence: CDR1 SNHLY, CDR2 FYNNEI. The CDR3: CASNIGGDQPQHF. The CDR3 DNA sequence: TGTGCCAGTAACATCGGAGGGGATCAGCCCCAGCATTTT.

The J gene is TRBJ1-2, the V gene TRBV18, with a weak D call TRBD1 (5 bases). CDR3 size: 14 residues. In germline, CDR1 is KGHSH, CDR2 LQKENI. V was clipped by 3 bases and J by 7 bases, with 15 bases between them. CDR3 region: CASSPLREEAGYTF. CDR3 coding DNA: TGTGCCAGCTCACCGCTCAGGGAGGAGGCTGGCTACACCTTC.

This clone appeared once. The DNA of the CDR3 is TGTGCCAGCAGCCCCGGGACAGGGACTACCTATGGCTACACCTTC. It specifies CASSPGTGTTYGYTF. The chain carries TRBV7-3 and TRBJ1-2, with 9 bases aligning to TRBD1. V lost 5 bases and J lost 4; bases outside the gene matches: 8. The germline V gene encodes CDR1 SGHTA and CDR2 FQGTGA. The CDR3 sequence is 15 residues long.